The 29 T cell receptor beta chains below all came from one sample that was sequenced in a study of T cells in Graves' hyperthyroidism and ophthalmopathy. The source material, RNA transcripts, was used to amplify TCR beta CDR3 regions. HTBI primers were employed in a first-round RT-PCR of the TCR CDR3. MiXCR, applied by TCRdb to the multiplex PCR reads, yields one record per CDR3 protein. The repertoire holds 480,000 or so distinct CDR3 sequences, with around 43% as singletons. Material: peripheral blood or thyroid tissue (not recorded which). Source of these receptors: an adult woman with Graves' disease, either hyperthyroidism or ophthalmopathy (not recorded which).

Details on this clonotype: Sequence at one end of the junction differs from germline and may be a read error. The genes are TRBV7-9 and TRBJ2-7; 15 bases fit TRBD2. CDR1 is SEHNR, CDR2 FQNEAQ, per germline (reference sequence). CDR3 length: 16 residues. CDR3 in DNA: TGCGCCAGCAGCCACGGGACTAGCGGGGGGTCCTACGAGCAGTACTTC. Translated: CASSHGTSGGSYEQYF.

With regard to this clonotype: This may come from a read error, since a much larger clone is one base off. The chain has TRBV11-2 and TRBJ1-6, with 8 positions matching TRBD1. The V gene's germline CDR1 is SGHAT and CDR2 FQNNGV. The V segment lost 1 base and the J segment 5 bases; nucleotides outside the gene matches: 7. The CDR3 has 17 residues. The CDR3 region has the DNA TGTGCCAGCAGCTTAGTGCCAGGGGGCCTCGATAATTCACCCCTCCACTTT. Translating gives CASSLVPGGLDNSPLHF. Filled out from reference TRBV11-2 and TRBJ1-6, the complete variable domain reads EAGVAQSPRYKIIEKRQSVAFWCNPISGHATLYWYQQILGQGPKLLIQFQNNGVVDDSQLPKDRFSAERLKGVDSTLKIQPAKLEDSAVYLCASSLVPGGLDNSPLHFGNGTRLTVT.

V usage is TRBV30 and J usage is TRBJ2-7, with 9 bases matching TRBD1. V was pared by 5 bases and J by 3 bases, with 8 bases of the junction left unmatched. Per the germline V gene, CDR1 is GTSNPN and CDR2 is SVGIG (reference sequence). The CDR3 has 14 amino acids. The CDR3 sequence: CAWGRQGVVYEQYF. The CDR3 nucleotides read TGTGCCTGGGGGCGACAGGGGGTTGTCTACGAGCAGTACTTC.

This clonotype was observed many times. This rearrangement joins TRBV20-1 to TRBJ2-7; D call uncertain. Trimming removed 3 bases from V and 6 bases from J, with 15 bases in between. This CDR3 region has 13 residues. Per germline, CDR1 DFQATT and CDR2 SNEGSKA (reference sequence). Here the CDR3 DNA reads TGCAGTGCTAGTTCCGTCAAATTCCTCGAGCAGTACTTC. Translating it yields CSASSVKFLEQYF.

A few counts support this clonotype. The CDR3 is CASSLLEAEYTF. CDR3 nucleotides: TGTGCCAGCAGCTTACTAGAAGCGGAGTACACCTTC. This chain joins TRBV7-2 and TRBJ1-2, with unresolved D. V was pared by 2 bases and J by 11 bases, with 12 bases between. Germline CDR1 SGHTA, CDR2 FQGNSA. This CDR3 comprises 12 residues.

This clonotype was observed many times. The junction shows a germline mismatch at one end, possibly a read error. The J gene is TRBJ2-5, the V gene TRBV4-3; D gene unclear. CDR3 size: 12 residues. CDR1 and CDR2 from the germline V gene are LGHNA and YSLEER. In DNA, the CDR3 is TGTGCCAGCAGCCAAGATCGGGAGACCCAGTACTTC. Amino acid sequence: CASSQDRETQYF.

This clonotype was seen a few times. The chain joins TRBV30 to TRBJ1-4; perhaps TRBD1 as D (5 bases). Trimming took off 8 bases at V and 8 bases at J, with 15 bases between the two ends. The CDR3 covers 12 residues. From germline, CDR1 is GTSNPN and CDR2 SVGIG (reference sequence). Here the CDR3 DNA reads TGTGCCGGGGGACGGGTCGGGGAAAAACTGTTTTTT. Its translation: CAGGRVGEKLFF. The full variable domain, with the rest looked up from reference TRBV30 and TRBJ1-4, is SQTIHQWPATLVQPVGSPLSLECTVEGTSNPNLYWYRQAAGRGLQLLFYSVGIGQISSEVPQNLSASRPQDRQFILSSKKLLLSDSGFYLCAGGRVGEKLFFGSGTQLSVL.

This clonotype was seen many times. V usage is TRBV5-6 and J usage is TRBJ1-3; D may be TRBD1 (5 bases). Germline lookup yields CDR1 SGHDT and CDR2 YYEEEE. V was shortened by 2 bases and J by 6 bases, with 9 bases between the two germline ends. The CDR3 has 13 residues. The CDR3 sequence: CASSFGAENTIYF. CDR3 nucleotides: TGTGCCAGCAGCTTTGGGGCTGAAAACACCATATATTTT.

Only a few counts were recorded for this clonotype. V is TRBV10-3 and J is TRBJ2-2; the match to TRBD1 covers 10 bases. CDR1 is ENHRY, CDR2 SYGVKD, per germline. The CDR3 is made up of 14 amino acids. With V trimmed by 5 bases and J by 6 bases, 3 bases remained unmatched. This CDR3 is CAISSGTGAGELFF. The CDR3, as DNA: TGTGCCATCAGTTCCGGGACAGGGGCCGGGGAGCTGTTTTTT.

This clonotype was detected ten times or more. The V call is TRBV7-9, the J call TRBJ2-5, with D possibly TRBD2 on 5 matching bases. This CDR3 contains 15 residues. Germline CDR1 and CDR2: SEHNR and FQNEAQ (reference sequence). V gave up 5 bases and J gave up 1 base, with 14 bases separating them. CDR3 protein: CASSPERLLQETQYF. In DNA, the CDR3 is TGTGCCAGCAGCCCAGAGCGGCTCCTCCAAGAGACCCAGTACTTC.

This clonotype has a handful of counts. This chain uses TRBV10-3 with TRBJ2-7; TRBD1 agrees at 10 bases. Germline loops: CDR1 ENHRY, CDR2 SYGVKD. The CDR3 contains 15 residues. Trimming at V came to 0 bases and at J to 2 bases, leaving 1 base not matched to a gene. Here the CDR3 DNA reads TGTGCCATCAGTGAGTCTGGACAGGGGGCCTACGAGCAGTACTTC. This gives the protein CAISESGQGAYEQYF.

The CDR3 region has the DNA TGTGCCAGCAGTGAAGAGGGATTCCGGGACACCTCCTACGAGCAGTACTTC. Encoded protein: CASSEEGFRDTSYEQYF. The V call is TRBV25-1, the J call TRBJ2-7, with a weak D call TRBD1 (6 bases). V dropped 2 bases and J dropped 0 bases, with 17 bases sitting between them. Germline values: CDR1 MGHDK, CDR2 SYGVNS. This CDR3 has 17 residues.

This clonotype was seen ten or more times. V usage is TRBV20-1 and J usage is TRBJ2-7, with D possibly TRBD1 on 6 matching bases. V lost 0 bases to trimming and J lost 6 bases, with 15 bases between them. The germline CDR1 and CDR2 sequences are DFQATT and SNEGSKA (reference sequence). The CDR3 is made up of 14 amino acids. Here the CDR3 reads CSARDPEQGSEQYF. CDR3 coding DNA: TGCAGTGCTAGAGATCCGGAACAGGGCAGCGAGCAGTACTTC.

As regards this clonotype: No conserved phenylalanine or tryptophan is present at the end of the CDR3, so a read error is the likely explanation. No DNA is shown, since the ends of the CDR3 on it are uncertain; the CDR3 is the one TCRdb lists. The chain uses TRBV20-1 and TRBJ1-3; the table assigns TRBD1, which was not confirmed against the DNA. The CDR3 is 8 residues long, ends included. Germline CDR1 DFQATT, CDR2 SNEGSKA (reference sequence). Here the CDR3 reads CSATDRNT.

This clonotype came up a few times. The V call is TRBV24-1, the J call TRBJ1-2; D gene ambiguous. V lost 9 bases and J 7 bases, leaving 14 bases between the germline ends. CDR1 is KGHDR and CDR2 is SFDVKD in the germline V gene. The CDR3 consists of 12 residues. The CDR3 loop is CATYGPSSGYTF. As DNA, the CDR3 is TGTGCCACCTATGGCCCATCCTCTGGCTACACCTTC.

Worth noting for this clonotype: An end of the junction differs from the germline gene, which may be a read error. CDR3 in DNA: TGTGCCAGCAGTGTCGGGCTGGGACAGGGGGCAGGGGAGCTGGTTTTT. Amino acids: CASSVGLGQGAGELVF. The rearrangement links TRBV2 to TRBJ2-2, with 12 nucleotides matching TRBD1. The germline CDR1 and CDR2 sequences are SNHLY and FYNNEI. There are 16 residues in the CDR3.

The V gene is TRBV7-2, the J gene TRBJ2-3; D is unresolved. Trimming took off 0 bases at V and 2 bases at J, with 12 bases between the two ends. CDR3 length equals 16 residues. CDR1 and CDR2 from the germline V gene are SGHTA and FQGNSA. The chain's CDR3 is CASSLAPGRTTDTQYF. Written as DNA, the CDR3 is TGTGCCAGCAGCTTAGCGCCCGGCAGAACCACAGATACGCAGTATTTT.

This clonotype was seen once. J is TRBJ2-5 and V is TRBV10-1; possibly TRBD2 for D (6 bases). There are 14 residues in the CDR3. The V gene lost 6 bases and the J gene lost 2 bases, with 13 bases spanning the gap. The germline CDR1 and CDR2 sequences are WNHNN and SYGVQD (reference sequence). The CDR3 DNA reads TGCGCCAGCAGGACCGTAGCGGTTCAAGAGACCCAGTACTTC. This gives the protein CASRTVAVQETQYF.

The CDR3 here is CAISYPPSSPNYEQYF. The CDR3 nucleotides are TGTGCCATCAGTTACCCCCCCTCCTCTCCCAACTACGAGCAGTACTTC. The V and J genes are TRBV10-3 and TRBJ2-7, with D unresolved. The CDR3 sequence is 16 residues long. Per germline, CDR1 ENHRY and CDR2 SYGVKD. Trimming removed 5 bases at V and 3 bases at J, with 20 bases between.

This clonotype was picked up a small number of times. This chain connects TRBV14 to TRBJ1-6, with 7 bases matching TRBD1. CDR3 size: 14 residues. J was trimmed by 10 bases and V by 3 bases; bases with no gene match: 6. Germline values: CDR1 SGHDN, CDR2 FVKESK. The CDR3 region is CASSQWTGGSPLHF. The CDR3 DNA sequence: TGTGCCAGCAGCCAGTGGACAGGAGGGTCACCCCTCCACTTT.

This clonotype is a singleton in its sample. The junction does not match germline at one end; this may be a read error. This chain uses TRBV15 with TRBJ1-5; no clear D. This CDR3 contains 16 residues. Germline V gene data show CDR1 as LNHNV and CDR2 as YYDKDF (reference sequence). In DNA, the CDR3 is TGTGCCGCCAGCAGAGCGAGTGGACTTAGCAATCAGCCCCAGCATTTT. Translation: CAASRASGLSNQPQHF.

The J gene is TRBJ2-5, the V gene TRBV29-1, with D unresolved. Looked up from germline, CDR1 is SQVTM and CDR2 is ANQGSEA. V dropped 0 bases and J dropped 5 bases, with 7 bases sitting between them. CDR3 length: 12 amino acids. The CDR3 loop is CSVEEAWETQYF. CDR3 bases: TGCAGCGTTGAAGAAGCGTGGGAGACCCAGTACTTC.

At least ten counts were recorded for this clonotype. The chain recombines TRBV9 with TRBJ1-5; D possibly corresponds to TRBD1 (6 bases). This CDR3 comprises 13 residues. Germline loops: CDR1 SGDLS, CDR2 YYNGEE. CDR3 sequence reads: CAGQPYSNQPQHF. The CDR3 DNA reads as TGTGCTGGACAGCCTTATAGCAATCAGCCCCAGCATTTT. Based on the CDR3 plus reference TRBV9 and TRBJ1-5, the full variable domain is DSGVTQTPKHLITATGQRVTLRCSPRSGDLSVYWYQQSLDQGLQFLIQYYNGEERAKGNILERFSAQQFPDLHSELNLSSLELGDSALYFCAGQPYSNQPQHFGDGTRLSIL.

The chain recombines TRBV7-2 with TRBJ2-2; the D is unclear. V lost 5 bases and J lost 8, with 6 bases in between. Germline V gene data show CDR1 as SGHTA and CDR2 as FQGNSA. CDR3 size: 11 residues. Here the CDR3 DNA reads TGTGCCAGCAGCACACAGGGGGAGCTGTTTTTT. This codes for CASSTQGELFF.

This clonotype came up many times. This chain connects TRBV2 to TRBJ1-1; 7 bases are a match to TRBD1. The V gene end was trimmed by 4 bases and the J gene end by 7 bases; junction bases not matched to a gene: 6. CDR1 and CDR2 from the germline V gene are SNHLY and FYNNEI. This CDR3 is built from 13 residues. This chain's CDR3 is CASSVGQANEAFF. The CDR3 bases are TGTGCCAGCAGTGTAGGACAGGCAAATGAAGCTTTCTTT.

The rearrangement links TRBV5-1 to TRBJ1-2, with 9 positions matching TRBD1. The CDR3 spans 16 residues. V trimming: 0 bases; J trimming: 3 bases; junction bases outside the gene matches: 6. Per germline, CDR1 SGHRS and CDR2 YFSETQ. CDR3 in amino acids: CASSLDRGHIDYGYTF. Here the CDR3 DNA reads TGCGCCAGCAGCTTGGACAGGGGGCATATTGACTATGGCTACACCTTC.

This clonotype showed up many times. The chain couples TRBV20-1 to TRBJ2-7; 8 bases map to TRBD2. Trimming at V came to 3 bases and at J to 5 bases, leaving 12 bases not matched to a gene. In germline, CDR1 is DFQATT, CDR2 SNEGSKA (reference sequence). The CDR3 spans 15 residues. CDR3: CSASYLSGSRDEQYF. CDR3 sequence (DNA): TGCAGTGCTAGTTACCTCAGCGGGAGTCGCGACGAGCAGTACTTC.

The rearrangement joins TRBV12-3 or TRBV12-4 to TRBJ1-6, with D possibly matching TRBD1 (6 bases). The CDR3 totals 14 residues. Trimming removed 5 bases from V and 8 bases from J, with 13 bases in between. The CDR3 DNA reads TGTGCCAGCAGTCCGGGCAGGGGCTATTCACCCCTCCACTTT. This gives the protein CASSPGRGYSPLHF.

The V gene is TRBV7-6, the J gene TRBJ2-5; the match to TRBD2 covers 11 bases. V shed 5 bases and J 9 bases; nucleotides not matched to a gene: 8. The V gene's germline CDR1 is SGHVS and CDR2 FNYEAQ. This CDR3 spans 14 amino acids. DNA for the CDR3: TGTGCCAGCAGCCAAACCCCGGGACTAGCGGCCCAGTACTTC. Translation gives CASSQTPGLAAQYF.